This TCR beta chain was recovered during a study of PD-L1 blockade in urothelial cancer. In the study overall: When patients started atezolizumab at some point between 2014 and 2015, it was given at 1,200 mg intravenously every 3 weeks. Notes on the study in general: When measured at 3 weeks, tumor-associated blood clones expanded more in durable-benefit patients.

The table came from immunoSEQ multiplex PCR; TCRdb's copy has only in-frame clones and leaves some out. Here the sample spans 33,000 or so clones, roughly 82% being singletons. Trimming left V 7 bases short and J 9 bases short, with 16 bases between. CDR1 and CDR2 (germline): MDHEN, SYDVKM. There are 14 residues in the CDR3. Regarding this clone: Antigen specificity is unknown.

Patients yielded 1 to 8 samples each, pretreatment and on-treatment. The V and J genes are TRBV28 and TRBJ1-6, with D uncertain. The source material was PBMCs, sampled around atezolizumab (anti-PD-L1) treatment. This clonotype was obtained from a man between 65 and 85 years old with urothelial cancer. The CDR3 spells CASINGQEGSPLHF. The CDR3 coding sequence is TGTGCCAGCATCAACGGGCAGGAGGGTTCACCCCTCCACTTT.